The clone carrying this T cell receptor (beta chain) has only a few counts. Antigen unknown. An Oncomine TCR Beta short-read assay was used to sequence the DNA from cultured CD4+ T cells. TCRdb re-called the PCR reads through MiXCR, storing one row per CDR3 protein. This sample carries 20,000 or so distinct CDR3 sequences, less than 30% of them seen once, and the ten largest clones take approximately 19%. This sample's treatment: approximately 11-day PBMC culture with coronavirus spike peptide pools or control peptides (ViraFEST assay). Positive PCR dates covered March to December 2020, before US Alpha, Beta and Delta variants. The ends were cut back, 5 bases at V and 3 bases at J, with 15 bases in the middle. Germline CDR1 is SGHRS and CDR2 is YFSETQ. This CDR3 is built from 14 residues. The sample is drawn from a study of vaccination and CD4 T cells after COVID-19. Study-wide context: Six males and four females constituted the convalescent cohort, two of whom were Hispanic. Broader study findings: It was observed that, in convalescent patients, a median around 85% of reactive clones arose only post-vaccination. In convalescent patients, 304 of 307 vaccine-specific clones were mono-reactive for SARS-CoV-2 spike.

The sequencing input was cultured CD4+ T cells from blood. V and J are TRBV5-1 and TRBJ2-7; no clear D gene. This TCR came from a human donor with COVID-19. CDR3 in amino acids: CASSLAPSNYEQYF. CDR3 coding DNA: TGCGCCAGCAGTCTCGCTCCCTCTAACTACGAGCAGTACTTC.